The 17 T cell receptor beta chains reported below all come from one sample, sequenced in a study of cytomegalovirus exposure and HLA in healthy donors. Amplification used 60 Vbeta primers and 13 Jbeta primers. TCRdb keeps only in-frame clones here, not all; method: immunoSEQ multiplex PCR. Counted here are 90,000 to 120,000 clones, more than 65% occurring once; the ten biggest clones make up about 2.3%. Material for sequencing was PBMCs. The receptor set was obtained from a young man in good health and CMV-seronegative.

The rearrangement uses TRBV2 and TRBJ2-1, with 14 bases identical to TRBD2. CDR1 and CDR2 (germline): SNHLY, FYNNEI. The CDR3 covers 15 residues. V was pared by 10 bases and J by 7 bases, with 9 bases of the junction left unmatched. The CDR3 sequence: CANQAGTSGGNEQFF. CDR3 coding DNA: TGTGCCAACCAAGCCGGGACTAGCGGGGGTAATGAGCAGTTCTTC.

DNA for the CDR3: TGTGCCAGCAGCTTATCTCCCGGGAACACTGAAGCTTTCTTT. Amino acids: CASSLSPGNTEAFF. The chain links TRBV11-2 to TRBJ1-1; no firm D call. Trimming left V 2 bases short and J 1 base short, with 8 bases between. Germline CDR1 is SGHAT and CDR2 is FQNNGV. There are 14 residues in the CDR3.

The chain recombines TRBV2 with TRBJ2-1; D gene ambiguous. CDR3 length equals 16 residues. V shed 6 bases and J shed 0 bases, with 15 bases lying between them. Germline V lookup: CDR1 SNHLY, CDR2 FYNNEI. CDR3 DNA sequence: TGTGCCAGCAGAGCCCGGATGTCAGGCTCCTACAATGAGCAGTTCTTC. Residues: CASRARMSGSYNEQFF.

The chain has TRBV9 and TRBJ2-7, with 10 bases lining up with TRBD2. The CDR3 contains 14 residues. In germline, CDR1 is SGDLS, CDR2 YYNGEE. V shed 4 bases and J 2 bases; nucleotides not matched to a gene: 3. The CDR3 here is CASSPSGSPYEQYF. DNA for the CDR3: TGTGCCAGCAGCCCTAGCGGGAGTCCCTACGAGCAGTACTTC.

The chain links TRBV5-1 to TRBJ2-5; D might be TRBD1 (5 bases). CDR3 size: 15 residues. The V gene's germline CDR1 is SGHRS and CDR2 YFSETQ. Trimming took 1 base from V and 3 from J, leaving 13 bases between them. CDR3 sequence (DNA): TGCGCCAGCAGCTTGTTGGACCCCAGGGAAGAGACCCAGTACTTC. Translated: CASSLLDPREETQYF.

The rearrangement joins TRBV11-3 to TRBJ2-7; 8 bases are shared with TRBD2. The CDR3 contains 14 residues. V was pared by 5 bases and J by 3 bases, with 6 bases of the junction left unmatched. Germline CDR1 SGHNT, CDR2 YENEEA. The CDR3 spells CASSPGGGIYEQYF. In DNA form, the CDR3 reads TGTGCCAGCAGCCCGGGGGGGGGTATCTACGAGCAGTACTTC.

This clone has a single count. The chain links TRBV29-1 to TRBJ2-7; D is possibly TRBD2 (7 bases). Germline V gene lookup returns CDR1 SQVTM and CDR2 ANQGSEA. The CDR3 loop spans 11 amino acids. The V end lost 4 bases, the J end lost 6 bases, and 10 bases lay between the germline ends. CDR3 loop: CSVGGGVEQYF. The CDR3 nucleotides read TGCAGCGTTGGCGGGGGCGTCGAGCAGTACTTC.

The chain joins TRBV5-1 to TRBJ1-5, with D unresolved. CDR1 and CDR2 (germline): SGHRS, YFSETQ. CDR3 length: 15 residues. V lost 0 bases, J lost 0 bases, and 7 bases lay in between. CDR3 in amino acids: CASSLDTYSNQPQHF. CDR3 coding DNA: TGCGCCAGCAGCTTGGACACGTATAGCAATCAGCCCCAGCATTTT.

The chain couples TRBV6-6 to TRBJ2-1; 8 positions match TRBD2. The germline CDR1 and CDR2 sequences are MNHNY and SVGAGI (reference sequence). This CDR3 comprises 16 residues. V lost 0 bases and J lost 5; bases outside the gene matches: 6. CDR3 loop: CASSYSRLAKDNEQFF. For the CDR3, the DNA is TGTGCCAGCAGTTACTCGCGACTAGCGAAGGACAATGAGCAGTTCTTC.

The chain employs TRBV28 and TRBJ2-7; D call uncertain. The CDR3 extends over 12 amino acids. From germline, CDR1 is MDHEN and CDR2 SYDVKM. V gave up 5 bases and J gave up 3 bases, with 8 bases separating them. CDR3 sequence reads: CASSPTFYEQYF. The CDR3 nucleotides are TGTGCCAGCAGTCCTACGTTCTACGAGCAGTACTTC.

V and J are TRBV29-1 and TRBJ1-1; TRBD1 matches 10 bases. CDR3 length: 14 amino acids. In germline, CDR1 is SQVTM, CDR2 ANQGSEA. J was trimmed by 6 bases and V by 3 bases; bases with no gene match: 7. CDR3: CSVDARDRGAEAFF. The CDR3 DNA is TGCAGCGTTGACGCCCGGGACAGGGGCGCTGAAGCTTTCTTT.

This chain links TRBV5-4 with TRBJ2-5; 7 nucleotides agree with TRBD2. V dropped 1 base and J dropped 4; count of bases not matched to a gene: 7. Looked up from germline, CDR1 is SGHNT and CDR2 is YYREEE (reference sequence). There are 15 residues in the CDR3. CDR3 in DNA: TGTGCCAGCAGCTTGAGTGGGGGGGTGGGAGAGACCCAGTACTTC. Translating gives CASSLSGGVGETQYF.

This clone was detected only a few times. The genes are TRBV6-1 and TRBJ1-1; D gene ambiguous. With 1 base removed from V and 0 bases from J, the gap between germline ends came to 6 bases. CDR3 length: 14 amino acids. Germline CDR1 reads MNHNS; CDR2 reads SASEGT. CDR3 in DNA: TGTGCCAGCAGTGAAGGAGGGCTGAACACTGAAGCTTTCTTT. It codes for CASSEGGLNTEAFF.

This rearrangement joins TRBV13 to TRBJ2-7; D is perhaps TRBD2 (5 bases). Germline CDR1 reads PRHDT; CDR2 reads FYEKMQ (reference sequence). The CDR3 is 15 residues long. Trimming removed 5 bases at V and 0 bases at J, with 14 bases between. The CDR3 here is CASSPGPTNSYEQYF. Written as DNA, the CDR3 is TGTGCCAGCAGCCCAGGACCGACTAACTCCTACGAGCAGTACTTC.

The chain joins TRBV2 to TRBJ2-7; the D gene is possibly TRBD1 (6 bases). The CDR3 runs 16 residues. Trimming left V 4 bases short and J 0 bases short, with 16 bases between. In germline, CDR1 is SNHLY, CDR2 FYNNEI. The CDR3 protein is CASSVTSGQFSYEQYF. CDR3 coding DNA: TGTGCCAGCAGTGTAACTAGTGGACAGTTCTCCTACGAGCAGTACTTC.

V gene TRBV7-9 combines with J gene TRBJ1-4; no firm D call. Per germline, CDR1 SEHNR and CDR2 FQNEAQ (reference sequence). V was clipped by 6 bases and J by 6 bases, with 20 bases between them. The CDR3 is made up of 16 amino acids. The CDR3 protein is CASSSTEREYDEKLFF. CDR3 nucleotide sequence: TGTGCCAGCAGTTCCACGGAGAGGGAATACGATGAAAAACTGTTTTTT.

This chain uses TRBV11-2 with TRBJ1-2; D is perhaps TRBD1 (5 bases). There are 13 residues in the CDR3. The germline V and J ends were trimmed by 4 bases and 2 bases, with 8 bases remaining between them. Germline values: CDR1 SGHAT, CDR2 FQNNGV. CDR3 sequence: CASSYQGNYGYTF. The CDR3 DNA reads as TGTGCCAGCAGCTATCAGGGAAACTATGGCTACACCTTC.